One and the same sample provided the 28 T cell receptor beta chains below, sequenced in a study of cytomegalovirus exposure and HLA in healthy donors. The PCR employed 60 Vbeta primers together with 13 Jbeta primers. Generated by immunoSEQ multiplex PCR, the TCRdb table keeps only in-frame clones and is missing some. Of about 190,000 clones listed, roughly four fifths are singletons. Sample: PBMCs. These receptors all stem from a woman aged 45-65 years in good health and CMV-seropositive.

This clone was counted only a few times. The chain links TRBV5-6 to TRBJ1-5; 7 bases align to TRBD1. CDR3 length: 14 amino acids. V lost 4 bases and J lost 5; bases outside the gene matches: 6. Germline values: CDR1 SGHDT, CDR2 YYEEEE. The CDR3 region has the DNA TGTGCCAGCAGCCTCGGACAGGAACATCAGCCCCAGCATTTT. Protein sequence: CASSLGQEHQPQHF.

This rearrangement joins TRBV28 to TRBJ1-1; 10 bases align to TRBD1. This CDR3 contains 15 residues. J was trimmed by 7 bases and V by 6 bases; bases with no gene match: 11. The V gene's germline CDR1 is MDHEN and CDR2 SYDVKM. CDR3 nucleotides: TGTGCCAGCAGGCACGCCGGGACAGGGGTAGGTGAAGCTTTCTTT. Translated: CASRHAGTGVGEAFF.

This chain uses TRBV19 with TRBJ1-1; possibly TRBD1 for D (6 bases). Germline CDR1 and CDR2: LNHDA and SQIVND (reference sequence). Trimming stripped 9 bases from V and 5 bases from J, with 19 bases between. The length of the CDR3 is 14 residues. CDR3 DNA sequence: TGTGCCAGCCGCCGGGGGGGGCAGGGTACTGAAGCTTTCTTT. Translating it yields CASRRGGQGTEAFF.

This chain joins TRBV4-1 and TRBJ2-7; 10 bases map to TRBD1. The germline CDR1 and CDR2 sequences are MGHRA and YSYEKL. V shed 4 bases, J shed 13 bases, and the junction held 13 bases outside the gene matches. The CDR3 extends over 14 amino acids. The CDR3 DNA reads TGCGCCAGCAGCCCGACAGGGGGCTATCCTATCTTATACTTC. This codes for CASSPTGGYPILYF.

The chain employs TRBV28 and TRBJ1-3; the D is unclear. The V gene lost 5 bases and the J gene lost 2 bases, with 13 bases spanning the gap. The germline CDR1 and CDR2 sequences are MDHEN and SYDVKM. This CDR3 comprises 15 residues. As DNA, the CDR3 is TGTGCCAGCAGTCCCCCCTCAGAACCTGGAAACACCATATATTTT. Its translation: CASSPPSEPGNTIYF. The entire variable domain, with the rest obtained from reference TRBV28 and TRBJ1-3, is as follows: DVKVTQSSRYLVKRTGEKVFLECVQDMDHENMFWYRQDPGLGLRLIYFSYDVKMKEKGDIPEGYSVSREKKERFSLILESASTNQTSMYLCASSPPSEPGNTIYFGEGSWLTVV.

This chain links TRBV7-2 with TRBJ2-7; maybe TRBD2 (6 bases). With 5 bases removed from V and 3 bases from J, the gap between germline ends came to 11 bases. Germline V gene sequence: CDR1 SGHTA, CDR2 FQGNSA. This CDR3 comprises 13 residues. The CDR3 coding sequence is TGTGCCAGCAGCACACGGGACTTCTACGAGCAGTACTTC. Translation: CASSTRDFYEQYF.

The chain has TRBV10-1 and TRBJ2-2; 8 bases line up with TRBD2. In germline, CDR1 is WNHNN, CDR2 SYGVQD (reference sequence). J gave up 4 bases and V 4 bases, and 2 bases lay outside the gene matches. The CDR3 is 14 amino acids. The CDR3 nucleotides read TGCGCCAGCAGTGCGGGGGGGTCCACCGGGGAGCTGTTTTTT. As protein: CASSAGGSTGELFF.

The chain joins TRBV11-2 to TRBJ1-2, with 7 bases identical to TRBD1. J lost 3 bases, V lost 5 bases, and 12 bases had no gene match. The CDR3 has 16 residues. CDR1 is SGHAT and CDR2 is FQNNGV in the germline V gene. The CDR3 loop is CASSPMTGLGDYGYTF. The DNA of the CDR3 is TGTGCCAGCAGCCCCATGACAGGGCTAGGCGACTATGGCTACACCTTC. The variable domain in full, with the rest retrieved from reference TRBV11-2 and TRBJ1-2, is EAGVAQSPRYKIIEKRQSVAFWCNPISGHATLYWYQQILGQGPKLLIQFQNNGVVDDSQLPKDRFSAERLKGVDSTLKIQPAKLEDSAVYLCASSPMTGLGDYGYTFGSGTRLTVV.

DNA of the CDR3: TGTGCCAGCAGTTACAAGGGGCCTAAAGGGGCCTACGAGCAGTACTTC. Translated: CASSYKGPKGAYEQYF. This chain links TRBV7-2 with TRBJ2-7; possible D gene TRBD1, 5 bases. With 6 bases removed from V and 2 bases from J, the gap between germline ends came to 20 bases. Per the germline V gene, CDR1 is SGHTA and CDR2 is FQGNSA. This CDR3 spans 16 amino acids.

The chain recombines TRBV2 with TRBJ2-5, with 9 positions matching TRBD1. V was clipped by 4 bases and J by 2 bases; unmatched bases: 8. The germline CDR1 and CDR2 sequences are SNHLY and FYNNEI. CDR3 size: 16 residues. The CDR3 sequence is CASSAQGALPQETQYF. CDR3 nucleotides: TGTGCCAGCAGTGCACAGGGGGCGCTTCCTCAAGAGACCCAGTACTTC.

The V and J genes are TRBV6-5 and TRBJ1-1; TRBD1 agrees at 9 bases. The germline CDR1 and CDR2 sequences are MNHEY and SVGAGI. The J segment lost 3 bases and the V segment lost 2 bases, leaving 1 base of the junction unmatched. This CDR3 has 14 residues. As DNA, the CDR3 is TGTGCCAGCAGTTACGACAGGGGGGACACTGAAGCTTTCTTT. Protein product: CASSYDRGDTEAFF.

This chain connects TRBV15 to TRBJ1-1; 7 nucleotides match TRBD1. This CDR3 region has 15 residues. CDR1 is LNHNV and CDR2 is YYDKDF in the germline V gene (reference sequence). The V gene end was trimmed by 1 base and the J gene end by 0 bases; junction bases not matched to a gene: 2. The CDR3 region is CATSRGGGLNTEAFF. In DNA form, the CDR3 reads TGTGCCACCAGCAGAGGAGGGGGCTTGAACACTGAAGCTTTCTTT. Complete variable domain (other parts from reference TRBV15 and TRBJ1-1): DAMVIQNPRYQVTQFGKPVTLSCSQTLNHNVMYWYQQKSSQAPKLLFHYYDKDFNNEADTPDNFQSRRPNTSFCFLDIRSPGLGDTAMYLCATSRGGGLNTEAFFGQGTRLTVV.

This CDR3 is CASSLGQDTDTQYF. The CDR3 nucleotides are TGCGCCAGCAGCTTGGGACAGGACACAGATACGCAGTATTTT. V and J are TRBV5-1 and TRBJ2-3; TRBD1 might be the D (6 bases). Germline-derived CDR1 and CDR2 are SGHRS and YFSETQ. Trimming left V 0 bases short and J 2 bases short, with 7 bases between. This CDR3 is built from 14 residues.

This chain uses TRBV28 with TRBJ1-5; no clear D gene. Trimming shortened V by 3 bases and J by 2 bases, and 11 bases separated the two germline ends. The CDR3 covers 15 residues. Germline-derived CDR1 and CDR2 are MDHEN and SYDVKM. The CDR3 region has the DNA TGTGCCAGCAGTTTTTCGGGGAGCGGCAATCAGCCCCAGCATTTT. Its translation is CASSFSGSGNQPQHF.

Note on this clone: Germline and junction disagree at one end, which may indicate a read error. V and J are TRBV7-9 and TRBJ1-1, with 9 bases identical to TRBD1. This CDR3 is built from 13 residues. Per germline, CDR1 SEHNR and CDR2 FQNEAQ (reference sequence). CDR3 DNA sequence: TGTTCCAGCAGCTGGGGACAGGGCGATTCAGCTTTCTTT. Its translation is CSSSWGQGDSAFF. Variable domain in full (rest from reference TRBV7-9 and TRBJ1-1): DTGVSQNPRHKITKRGQNVTFRCDPISEHNRLYWYRQTLGQGPEFLTYFQNEAQLEKSRLLSDRFSAERPKGSFSTLEIQRTEQGDSAMYLCSSSWGQGDSAFFGQGTRLTVV.

The rearrangement joins TRBV27 to TRBJ2-7; tentatively, D is TRBD1 (6 bases). The CDR3 contains 16 residues. CDR1 and CDR2 from the germline V gene are MNHEY and SMNVEV (reference sequence). Trimming took off 0 bases at V and 4 bases at J, with 16 bases between the two ends. The CDR3, as DNA: TGTGCCAGCAGTTTATCGGGGGCAGGGTCGTTGTACGAGCAGTACTTC. Translation: CASSLSGAGSLYEQYF.

J is TRBJ2-7 and V is TRBV21-1; the D call in the table, TRBD1, was not verified against the DNA. TRBV21-1 is noted as a pseudogene. The CDR3 covers 15 residues. CDR3 sequence (DNA): TGTGCCAGCAGCTCAACCTCCGGGACAGTCTACGAGCAGTACTTC. Translating it yields CASSSTSGTVYEQYF.

This clone has a handful of counts. V and J are TRBV7-7 and TRBJ2-5, with D uncertain. Germline V lookup: CDR1 SSHAT, CDR2 FNYEAQ (reference sequence). This CDR3 region has 12 residues. The V end was cut by 3 bases, the J end by 5 bases, with 7 bases between. The CDR3 reads CASSLRAETQYF. The CDR3 DNA reads TGTGCCAGCAGCTTGAGAGCCGAGACCCAGTACTTC.

The rearrangement links TRBV5-1 to TRBJ2-5; TRBD1 might be the D (6 bases). Germline CDR1 and CDR2: SGHRS and YFSETQ. Trimming shortened V by 0 bases and J by 4 bases, and 10 bases separated the two germline ends. The CDR3 is 14 residues long. The CDR3 spells CASSLDRRGETQYF. The CDR3 nucleotides read TGCGCCAGCAGCTTGGACCGCAGGGGAGAGACCCAGTACTTC.

This chain joins TRBV7-9 and TRBJ2-2; 7 positions match TRBD1. Losses at the gene ends were 5 bases for V and 7 bases for J; bases not matched to a gene: 7. Germline loops: CDR1 SEHNR, CDR2 FQNEAQ (reference sequence). The length of the CDR3 is 14 residues. CDR3 nucleotides: TGTGCCAGCAGCCCCGGACAGGCGCTCGGGGAGCTGTTTTTT. Encoded protein: CASSPGQALGELFF.

This rearrangement joins TRBV28 to TRBJ1-4; possibly TRBD1 for D (6 bases). The CDR3 extends over 16 amino acids. CDR1 and CDR2 (germline): MDHEN, SYDVKM. Trimming pared 4 bases from V and 10 bases from J, leaving 22 bases between. DNA for the CDR3: TGTGCCAGCAGTTCACCCGGGACATCTGGGGTTGTAAAACTGTTTTTT. Protein product: CASSSPGTSGVVKLFF.

The rearrangement uses TRBV27 and TRBJ1-2; 8 positions match TRBD1. Germline CDR1 and CDR2: MNHEY and SMNVEV (reference sequence). J gave up 2 bases and V 2 bases, and 4 bases lay outside the gene matches. This CDR3 comprises 15 residues. The CDR3 here is CASSLGTGVNYGYTF. CDR3 DNA: TGTGCCAGCAGTTTAGGGACAGGCGTAAACTATGGCTACACCTTC.

The gene calls are TRBV4-2 and TRBJ1-1; D is undetermined. This CDR3 spans 16 amino acids. Germline CDR1 reads LGHNA; CDR2 reads YNFKEQ. With 4 bases removed from V and 0 bases from J, the gap between germline ends came to 15 bases. The CDR3 region is CASSRDLEVLNTEAFF. The CDR3 nucleotides are TGTGCCAGCAGCCGCGACCTTGAGGTACTGAACACTGAAGCTTTCTTT.

Only one count was recorded for this clone. Additional DNA sequences in this sample encode the identical CDR3. The chain employs TRBV28 and TRBJ1-6; 9 positions agree with TRBD1. The CDR3 spans 17 residues. Trimming removed 8 bases from V and 0 bases from J; junction bases left unmatched: 8. Germline-derived CDR1 and CDR2 are MDHEN and SYDVKM. The CDR3 is CASLGQGLGSYNSPLHF. The CDR3 DNA is TGTGCCAGCCTGGGACAGGGACTGGGCTCCTATAATTCACCCCTCCACTTT.

This clone was picked up one time. The J gene is TRBJ2-5, the V gene TRBV9; 8 bases agree with TRBD2. This CDR3 has 15 amino acids. J was trimmed by 5 bases and V by 0 bases; bases with no gene match: 6. Looked up from germline, CDR1 is SGDLS and CDR2 is YYNGEE. CDR3 sequence: CASSVAGGADETQYF. Here the CDR3 DNA reads TGTGCCAGCAGCGTAGCCGGGGGGGCCGATGAGACCCAGTACTTC.

This clone was detected only a few times. The V gene is TRBV7-9, the J gene TRBJ1-2; 7 nucleotides align to TRBD1. J gave up 2 bases and V 4 bases, and 4 bases lay outside the gene matches. Germline V gene sequence: CDR1 SEHNR, CDR2 FQNEAQ (reference sequence). The CDR3 runs 14 residues. DNA for the CDR3: TGTGCCAGCAGCTCTCAACAGGGGAACTATGGCTACACCTTC. It codes for CASSSQQGNYGYTF. Supplemented by reference TRBV7-9 and TRBJ1-2, the full variable domain reads DTGVSQNPRHKITKRGQNVTFRCDPISEHNRLYWYRQTLGQGPEFLTYFQNEAQLEKSRLLSDRFSAERPKGSFSTLEIQRTEQGDSAMYLCASSSQQGNYGYTFGSGTRLTVV.

The chain carries TRBV29-1 and TRBJ2-3; D gene ambiguous. The CDR3 totals 11 residues. Trimming cost V 7 bases and J 2 bases, with 7 bases left between them. Per germline, CDR1 SQVTM and CDR2 ANQGSEA. CDR3 residues: CSGVNTDTQYF. The DNA for the CDR3 is TGCAGCGGTGTTAACACAGATACGCAGTATTTT.

As DNA, the CDR3 is TGTGCCAGCAGCCGACAGGGGTCCTACGAGCAGTACTTC. As protein: CASSRQGSYEQYF. This chain connects TRBV27 to TRBJ2-7; the match to TRBD1 covers 8 bases. The ends lost 6 bases at V and 1 base at J; junction bases unmatched: 2. Germline assignment: CDR1 MNHEY and CDR2 SMNVEV (reference sequence). This CDR3 has 13 amino acids.